The sample holds many counts of the clone carrying this T cell receptor (beta chain). Its antigen remains unknown. The sample comes from a study of T cells in Graves' hyperthyroidism and ophthalmopathy. Graves' hyperthyroidism is called stable when ophthalmopathy does not progress within 18 months. Pregnant or lactating patients were excluded, as were those with uncontrolled infection or other autoimmune disease. Template material for amplifying TCR beta CDR3 regions consisted of RNA transcripts. The study used the HTBI primer set for a first-round RT-PCR of the TCR CDR3. TCRdb re-analysed the multiplex PCR reads in MiXCR, keeping a single row per CDR3 protein. The sample includes about 560,000 distinct CDR3 sequences, 16% of them seen just once. The study's findings and limits: Blood also showed most of the thyroid clonotypes that were expanded above 0.001.

The CDR3 loop spans 14 amino acids. The germline V gene encodes CDR1 DFQATT and CDR2 SNEGSKA (reference sequence). Trimming cost V 4 bases and J 2 bases, with 15 bases left between them. This chain joins TRBV20-1 and TRBJ2-7; D is uncertain. This TCR came from a woman aged 18-29 years with Graves' hyperthyroidism. Sequencing used blood. The CDR3 region is CSAKSDISPYEQYF. CDR3 bases: TGCAGTGCTAAAAGTGACATCTCCCCCTACGAGCAGTACTTC.